These 29 T cell receptor beta chains originate from one sample sequenced in a study of T cell changes during pregnancy in multiple sclerosis. Data came from immunoSEQ multiplex PCR; TCRdb stores just in-frame clones and leaves some out. The sample lists about 65,000 clones; 85% to 95% were seen once. The sample in question was CD8+ T cells from peripheral blood mononuclear cells, obtained in the third trimester of pregnancy. The receptor set was obtained from a female donor in good health, enrolled as a control in a pregnancy study.

The DNA of the CDR3 is TGTGCCAGCAGTTACTCGCCTAACAATTCACCCCTCCACTTT. It codes for CASSYSPNNSPLHF. This sequence joins TRBV6-5 and TRBJ1-6; D is unclear. Germline V gene data show CDR1 as MNHEY and CDR2 as SVGAGI. The germline V and J ends were trimmed by 0 bases and 7 bases, with 7 bases remaining between them. This CDR3 is built from 14 residues.

This CDR3 reads CASSLSQDYGYTF. CDR3 nucleotides: TGTGCCAGCAGTTTATCACAGGACTATGGCTACACCTTC. The chain uses TRBV27 and TRBJ1-2; weak D call: TRBD1 (5 bases). The CDR3 is made up of 13 amino acids. The germline V and J ends were trimmed by 0 bases and 3 bases, with 5 bases remaining between them. Germline values: CDR1 MNHEY, CDR2 SMNVEV (reference sequence).

The genes are TRBV9 and TRBJ2-1; tentative D call: TRBD1 (5 bases). Germline values: CDR1 SGDLS, CDR2 YYNGEE. The V gene lost 4 bases and the J gene lost 5 bases, with 16 bases spanning the gap. There are 15 residues in the CDR3. CDR3 in amino acids: CASSPFSTGNNEQFF. In DNA form, the CDR3 reads TGTGCCAGCAGCCCATTTTCAACAGGAAACAATGAGCAGTTCTTC.

The V gene is TRBV5-4, the J gene TRBJ1-2, with 11 bases that match TRBD1. Germline values: CDR1 SGHNT, CDR2 YYREEE (reference sequence). The V segment lost 1 base and the J segment 1 base; nucleotides outside the gene matches: 6. This CDR3 is 17 amino acids long. The CDR3: CASSLRTGGPHNYGYTF. The CDR3 bases are TGTGCCAGCAGCTTGAGGACAGGGGGCCCCCATAACTATGGCTACACCTTC.

This chain links TRBV4-2 with TRBJ2-7; 8 nucleotides align to TRBD2. CDR3 length: 17 residues. With 2 bases clipped from V and 0 bases from J, the junction kept 9 bases outside the gene matches. Germline V gene data show CDR1 as LGHNA and CDR2 as YNFKEQ. CDR3 nucleotide sequence: TGTGCCAGCAGCCAATTGTCTGGCGGGGGGCCCTCCTACGAGCAGTACTTC. Translating gives CASSQLSGGGPSYEQYF.

This clone was detected only once. At the DNA level, this CDR3 is encoded by other sequences in the same sample as well. V usage is TRBV4-1 and J usage is TRBJ1-1, with D tentatively TRBD1 (5 bases). Per the germline V gene, CDR1 is MGHRA and CDR2 is YSYEKL. The CDR3 has 13 residues. Between the trimmed V and J ends, which lost 1 base and 5 bases, there was a span of 8 bases. DNA of the CDR3: TGCGCCAGCAGCCAAGGAAGGGGAACTGAAGCTTTCTTT. It translates to CASSQGRGTEAFF.

The chain links TRBV4-2 to TRBJ1-1; 7 positions match TRBD1. The CDR3 spans 13 residues. Unmatched junction bases numbered 5, after V lost 6 bases and J lost 4 bases. CDR1 and CDR2 from the germline V gene are LGHNA and YNFKEQ. CDR3 amino acids: CASRHRGGTEAFF. The DNA of the CDR3 is TGTGCCAGCAGACACAGGGGAGGCACTGAAGCTTTCTTT.

The rearrangement uses TRBV7-9 and TRBJ1-1; D gene ambiguous. Trimming left V 5 bases short and J 0 bases short, with 10 bases between. CDR3 length: 14 amino acids. Germline V gene lookup returns CDR1 SEHNR and CDR2 FQNEAQ (reference sequence). The CDR3 DNA reads as TGTGCCAGCAGCGACGGAACAGTGAACACTGAAGCTTTCTTT. This translates into CASSDGTVNTEAFF.

This chain joins TRBV6-5 and TRBJ2-5, with 10 bases lining up with TRBD2. The CDR3 is 15 residues long. Looked up from germline, CDR1 is MNHEY and CDR2 is SVGAGI. Losses at the gene ends were 2 bases for V and 4 bases for J; bases not matched to a gene: 4. The CDR3 protein is CASSYRGTSVETQYF. The DNA for the CDR3 is TGTGCCAGCAGTTACAGGGGGACTAGCGTAGAGACCCAGTACTTC.

This clone was seen just once. This chain connects TRBV9 to TRBJ1-2, with D possibly being TRBD1 (5 bases). From germline, CDR1 is SGDLS and CDR2 YYNGEE. V dropped 3 bases and J dropped 3 bases, with 18 bases sitting between them. This CDR3 region has 16 residues. CDR3 amino acids: CASSGDGRVIYYGYTF. The CDR3 nucleotides are TGTGCCAGCAGCGGCGACGGCAGGGTTATTTACTATGGCTACACCTTC.

The rearrangement uses TRBV5-1 and TRBJ2-1; no firm D call. This CDR3 is built from 16 residues. Germline V gives CDR1 SGHRS, CDR2 YFSETQ. The V gene lost 3 bases and the J gene lost 0 bases, with 13 bases spanning the gap. CDR3 DNA: TGCGCCAGCAGCTCTCACTCAGCGAGCTCCTACAATGAGCAGTTCTTC. Protein: CASSSHSASSYNEQFF.

There are a few counts of this clone. The gene calls are TRBV29-1 and TRBJ1-1, with a tentative D call TRBD1 (6 bases). Germline lookup yields CDR1 SQVTM and CDR2 ANQGSEA. V lost 4 bases and J lost 5, with 8 bases in between. The CDR3 sequence is 11 residues long. The CDR3 DNA sequence: TGCAGCGTTGGAGGGGGAACTGAAGCTTTCTTT. Its protein is CSVGGGTEAFF.

There are a few counts of this clone. The CDR3 sequence: CASWDRELYGYTF. DNA of the CDR3: TGTGCCAGCTGGGACAGGGAATTGTATGGCTACACCTTC. The chain carries TRBV19 and TRBJ1-2, with 9 bases fitting TRBD1. Unmatched junction bases numbered 7, after V lost 9 bases and J lost 5 bases. Germline CDR1 is LNHDA and CDR2 is SQIVND (reference sequence). CDR3 length equals 13 residues.

The chain employs TRBV19 and TRBJ1-2; D is possibly TRBD1 (5 bases). Germline CDR1 LNHDA, CDR2 SQIVND (reference sequence). CDR3 length: 16 residues. Trimming took off 0 bases at V and 6 bases at J, with 17 bases between the two ends. The DNA of the CDR3 is TGTGCCAGTAGTATAGATCTATACGGGGGAGAGGATGGCTACACCTTC. Amino acid sequence: CASSIDLYGGEDGYTF.

This clone was seen a few times. The rearrangement links TRBV19 to TRBJ2-3; D might be TRBD1 (6 bases). In germline, CDR1 is LNHDA, CDR2 SQIVND (reference sequence). Trimming took off 6 bases at V and 4 bases at J, with 14 bases between the two ends. The CDR3 spans 14 residues. CDR3 sequence (DNA): TGTGCCAGTAGATCACGGGACATCGCAGATACGCAGTATTTT. It is translated as CASRSRDIADTQYF. Together with reference TRBV19 and TRBJ2-3, the CDR3 gives the full variable domain: DGGITQSPKYLFRKEGQNVTLSCEQNLNHDAMYWYRQDPGQGLRLIYYSQIVNDFQKGDIAEGYSVSREKKESFPLTVTSAQKNPTAFYLCASRSRDIADTQYFGPGTRLTVL.

This clone was found once. V gene TRBV7-8 combines with J gene TRBJ2-1; TRBD2 might be the D (5 bases). CDR1 is SGHVS and CDR2 is FQNEAQ in the germline V gene. The V and J ends lost 2 bases and 9 bases respectively, with 14 bases between them. The CDR3 runs to 14 residues. The CDR3 here is CASSLNFRLSEQFF. The CDR3 DNA reads as TGTGCCAGCAGCTTAAATTTTCGACTAAGTGAGCAGTTCTTC.

This clone was seen more than once but under ten times. The chain links TRBV7-8 to TRBJ1-1; D is undetermined. Trimming removed 5 bases from V and 0 bases from J, with 13 bases in between. The germline V gene encodes CDR1 SGHVS and CDR2 FQNEAQ. CDR3 length equals 15 residues. This CDR3 is CASSVSTGMNTEAFF. The CDR3 DNA is TGTGCCAGCAGCGTCTCGACGGGGATGAACACTGAAGCTTTCTTT. The full variable domain, in which reference TRBV7-8 and TRBJ1-1 provide the parts outside the CDR3, is GAGVSQSPRYKVAKRGQDVALRCDPISGHVSLFWYQQALGQGPEFLTYFQNEAQLDKSGLPSDRFFAERPEGSVSTLKIQRTQQEDSAVYLCASSVSTGMNTEAFFGQGTRLTVV.

V and J are TRBV5-4 and TRBJ2-5; 7 bases map to TRBD1. Trimming cost V 5 bases and J 3 bases; bases outside gene matches: 7. Germline CDR1 SGHNT, CDR2 YYREEE (reference sequence). This CDR3 contains 14 residues. As DNA, the CDR3 is TGTGCCAGCAGGAACGGACAGGAGGAAGAGACCCAGTACTTC. This encodes CASRNGQEEETQYF.

V gene TRBV4-3 combines with J gene TRBJ2-7; D is unresolved. Germline assignment: CDR1 LGHNA and CDR2 YSLEER. CDR3 size: 15 residues. Trimming pared 3 bases from V and 0 bases from J, leaving 12 bases between. CDR3 coding DNA: TGCGCCAGCAGCCACGAGGCGGCTAGCTCCTACGAGCAGTACTTC. Protein: CASSHEAASSYEQYF.

The chain carries TRBV7-9 and TRBJ2-1, with D perhaps TRBD2 (6 bases). V dropped 6 bases and J dropped 0 bases, with 15 bases sitting between them. Germline CDR1 reads SEHNR; CDR2 reads FQNEAQ (reference sequence). The CDR3 runs 16 residues. CDR3 in amino acids: CASSYDGGSSYNEQFF. In nucleotides, the CDR3 is TGTGCCAGCAGTTATGACGGGGGAAGCTCCTACAATGAGCAGTTCTTC.

The rearrangement links TRBV7-8 to TRBJ2-1, with a weak D call TRBD2 (6 bases). CDR1 SGHVS and CDR2 FQNEAQ come from the germline V gene. V lost 5 bases, J lost 7 bases, and 18 bases lay in between. The CDR3 has 15 residues. DNA for the CDR3: TGTGCCAGCAGCCCAGCCCGACTAGTCCGGAATGAGCAGTTCTTC. Translation: CASSPARLVRNEQFF.

This clone came up a few times. The rearrangement uses TRBV6-1 and TRBJ1-4; 10 bases agree with TRBD1. CDR3 length: 15 amino acids. V gave up 2 bases and J gave up 6 bases; unmatched junction bases: 3. Per the germline V gene, CDR1 is MNHNS and CDR2 is SASEGT. The CDR3 bases are TGTGCCAGCAGTGAACTGACAGGGGGCGATGAAAAACTGTTTTTT. As protein: CASSELTGGDEKLFF.

The rearrangement links TRBV30 to TRBJ2-7; 9 bases align to TRBD1. CDR3 length: 14 amino acids. Germline V CDR1 and CDR2: GTSNPN, SVGIG (reference sequence). The junction had 8 bases not matched to a gene; V was cut back by 5 bases and J by 3 bases. DNA for the CDR3: TGTGCCTGGGCCACCGGGACAGGGCTCTACGAGCAGTACTTC. It is translated as CAWATGTGLYEQYF.

This clone was seen more than once but under ten times. The CDR3 nucleotides read TGTGCCAGCAGCTTGTGGACAGGACCTGAAGCTTTCTTT. Amino acids: CASSLWTGPEAFF. This rearrangement joins TRBV5-6 to TRBJ1-1; TRBD1 matches at 7 bases. CDR3 length equals 13 residues. The V gene's germline CDR1 is SGHDT and CDR2 YYEEEE. The ends lost 1 base at V and 6 bases at J; junction bases unmatched: 3.

This sequence joins TRBV5-4 and TRBJ2-5; possible D gene TRBD1, 6 bases. Germline V gene sequence: CDR1 SGHNT, CDR2 YYREEE (reference sequence). Trimming took 3 bases from V and 9 from J, leaving 24 bases between them. This CDR3 is built from 16 residues. The DNA of the CDR3 is TGTGCCAGCAGCTCGGATCGGGTGACGGAATCAGGGGCCCAGTACTTC. It yields the protein CASSSDRVTESGAQYF.

The V and J genes are TRBV9 and TRBJ1-3; D unresolved. Trimming shortened V by 3 bases and J by 3 bases, and 16 bases separated the two germline ends. The CDR3 is 16 residues long. The germline V gene has CDR1 SGDLS and CDR2 YYNGEE. The CDR3 here is CASSAAGSSSGNTIYF. The CDR3 DNA is TGTGCCAGCAGCGCAGCGGGGTCTTCGAGTGGAAACACCATATATTTT.

The chain combines TRBV19 with TRBJ1-5; D perhaps matches TRBD1 (6 bases). Germline V lookup: CDR1 LNHDA, CDR2 SQIVND (reference sequence). V shed 3 bases and J shed 0 bases, with 6 bases lying between them. CDR3 length: 14 amino acids. The CDR3 protein is CASSMDSSNQPQHF. For the CDR3, the DNA is TGTGCCAGTAGTATGGACAGTAGCAATCAGCCCCAGCATTTT.

The chain couples TRBV27 to TRBJ1-4; D remains unclear. Germline CDR1 is MNHEY and CDR2 is SMNVEV (reference sequence). V lost 5 bases and J 11 bases, leaving 9 bases between the germline ends. The CDR3 runs to 11 residues. This CDR3 is CASSTGEKLFF. The CDR3 DNA is TGTGCCAGCAGTACCGGAGAGAAACTGTTTTTT.

The V gene is TRBV6-5, the J gene TRBJ1-1; TRBD1 agrees at 10 bases. The CDR3 loop spans 15 amino acids. Germline V gene data show CDR1 as MNHEY and CDR2 as SVGAGI. Unmatched junction bases numbered 6, after V lost 8 bases and J lost 0 bases. In DNA, the CDR3 is TGTGCCAGCCAGACAGGGGGCGGAGTGAACACTGAAGCTTTCTTT. Its protein is CASQTGGGVNTEAFF.